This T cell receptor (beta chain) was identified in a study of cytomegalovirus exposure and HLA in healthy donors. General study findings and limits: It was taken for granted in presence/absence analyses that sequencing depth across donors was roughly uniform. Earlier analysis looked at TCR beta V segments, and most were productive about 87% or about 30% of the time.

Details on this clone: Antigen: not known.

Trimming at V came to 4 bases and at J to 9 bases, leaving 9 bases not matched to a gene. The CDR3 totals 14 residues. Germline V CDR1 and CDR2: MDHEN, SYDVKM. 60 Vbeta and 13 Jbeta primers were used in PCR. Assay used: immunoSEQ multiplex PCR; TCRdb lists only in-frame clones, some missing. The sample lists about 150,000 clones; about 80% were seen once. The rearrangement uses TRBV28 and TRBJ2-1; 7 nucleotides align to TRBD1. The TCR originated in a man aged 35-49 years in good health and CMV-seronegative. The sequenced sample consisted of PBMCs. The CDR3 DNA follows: TGTGCCAGCAGTTGGACGACAGGGATAGTTGAGCAGTTCTTC. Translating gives CASSWTTGIVEQFF.